The 12 T cell receptor beta chains given below trace back to one sample, sequenced in a study of blood T cell repertoires in COVID-19. Method: immunoSEQ multiplex PCR; TCRdb's copy keeps in-frame clones and lacks some. The profile shows 75,000 to 90,000 clones, approximately 90% of them singletons. The sequenced sample consisted of peripheral blood. The receptor source for this set is a human donor in a cohort sampled during active COVID-19.

The chain is built from TRBV7-3 and TRBJ2-2, with a tentative D call TRBD2 (7 bases). V lost 5 bases, J lost 4 bases, and 17 bases lay in between. Germline V gene lookup returns CDR1 SGHTA and CDR2 FQGTGA. The CDR3 extends over 16 amino acids. This chain's CDR3 is CASSPQPGGPTGELFF. The DNA of the CDR3 is TGTGCCAGCAGCCCCCAGCCGGGGGGCCCCACCGGGGAGCTGTTTTTT.

V usage is TRBV19 and J usage is TRBJ1-1; TRBD1 matches at 9 bases. The J segment lost 5 bases and the V segment lost 8 bases, leaving 12 bases of the junction unmatched. The germline V gene encodes CDR1 LNHDA and CDR2 SQIVND (reference sequence). The length of the CDR3 is 15 residues. CDR3 DNA sequence: TGTGCCAGTGGGGGACAGGGACTTATATGGACTGAAGCTTTCTTT. It translates to CASGGQGLIWTEAFF.

The chain links TRBV5-6 to TRBJ1-1, with D tentatively TRBD1 (6 bases). Trimming stripped 3 bases from V and 1 base from J, with 13 bases between. Germline assignment: CDR1 SGHDT and CDR2 YYEEEE. The CDR3 runs to 15 residues. The CDR3 region is CASSYIDRTNTEAFF. Here the CDR3 DNA reads TGTGCCAGCAGCTATATCGACAGGACGAACACTGAAGCTTTCTTT.

The chain is built from TRBV11-3 and TRBJ2-3; 12 bases are a match to TRBD2. V shed 5 bases and J 6 bases; nucleotides not matched to a gene: 9. Germline V gene data show CDR1 as SGHNT and CDR2 as YENEEA. The CDR3 is 16 amino acids. The CDR3 region has the DNA TGTGCCAGCAGCCTTGGGACTAGCGGGCCCGGGGATACGCAGTATTTT. It specifies CASSLGTSGPGDTQYF.

The V gene is TRBV12-5, the J gene TRBJ1-5; D is ambiguous. Germline-derived CDR1 and CDR2 are LGHNT and FRNRAP. V lost 1 base and J 8 bases, leaving 6 bases between the germline ends. This CDR3 is built from 12 residues. This chain's CDR3 is CASGLDSEPQHF. CDR3 nucleotides: TGTGCTAGTGGTTTGGATTCGGAGCCCCAGCATTTT.

CDR3 sequence: CASRGEETQYF. DNA for the CDR3: TGTGCCAGCCGGGGAGAAGAGACCCAGTACTTC. The V gene is TRBV6-6, the J gene TRBJ2-5; the D gene is possibly TRBD2 (5 bases). CDR3 size: 11 residues. The ends were cut back, 8 bases at V and 3 bases at J, with 7 bases in the middle. Germline V gives CDR1 MNHNY, CDR2 SVGAGI (reference sequence).

DNA for the CDR3: TGTGCCAGCAGTCCGGGGGGGGCCGGGGAGCTGTTTTTT. Amino acids: CASSPGGAGELFF. This sequence joins TRBV4-2 and TRBJ2-2; 8 nucleotides match TRBD2. CDR3 length: 13 amino acids. The germline V gene encodes CDR1 LGHNA and CDR2 YNFKEQ. The trim removed 6 bases at V and 6 bases at J, leaving 3 bases unmatched.

V is TRBV19 and J is TRBJ1-3, with 9 bases aligning to TRBD1. V lost 1 base and J lost 4; bases outside the gene matches: 11. This CDR3 contains 18 residues. Germline V CDR1 and CDR2: LNHDA, SQIVND (reference sequence). The CDR3 DNA follows: TGTGCCAGTAGTATAGCGGAGGGGGACAGGGCGCAAGGAAACACCATATATTTT. Its protein is CASSIAEGDRAQGNTIYF.

Note on this clone: Within the sample, other DNA sequences also encode this same CDR3. The CDR3 sequence is CATMTGGVSGANVLTF. CDR3 bases: TGTGCCACCATGACAGGGGGGGTTTCTGGGGCCAACGTCCTGACTTTC. This chain connects TRBV30 to TRBJ2-6; 9 positions agree with TRBD1. The CDR3 runs to 16 residues. In germline, CDR1 is GTSNPN, CDR2 SVGIG (reference sequence). The V and J ends lost 8 bases and 1 base, in that order; junction bases with no gene match: 9.

The V gene is TRBV19, the J gene TRBJ1-4, with 7 bases matching TRBD1. The CDR3 has 15 amino acids. Germline-derived CDR1 and CDR2 are LNHDA and SQIVND (reference sequence). V was clipped by 5 bases and J by 3 bases; unmatched bases: 6. The CDR3 protein is CASSQGQTANEKLFF. CDR3 bases: TGTGCCAGTAGTCAGGGACAGACCGCTAATGAAAAACTGTTTTTT.

The chain has TRBV6-6 and TRBJ2-3, with D unclear. The CDR3 spans 12 residues. Per germline, CDR1 MNHNY and CDR2 SVGAGI (reference sequence). V was cut by 2 bases and J by 5 bases, with 5 bases left in between. CDR3 amino acids: CASSYDRDTQYF. The CDR3, as DNA: TGTGCCAGCAGTTACGATAGAGATACGCAGTATTTT.

V and J are TRBV5-6 and TRBJ1-6; 10 bases map to TRBD1. Per the germline V gene, CDR1 is SGHDT and CDR2 is YYEEEE. Trimming removed 6 bases from V and 8 bases from J; junction bases left unmatched: 14. The CDR3 has 17 residues. In DNA form, the CDR3 reads TGTGCCAGCACCCAGATCAAAGGGACAGGGGAGTATTCACCCCTCCACTTT. Translation: CASTQIKGTGEYSPLHF.